This entry lists 20 T cell receptor beta chains sequenced from one sample in a study of cytomegalovirus exposure and HLA in healthy donors. Use of 60 Vbeta and 13 Jbeta primers characterized the PCR. TCRdb's copy holds only in-frame clones and misses some; the assay was immunoSEQ multiplex PCR. In the table there are some 62,000 clones, approximately 87% of which are singletons. The sample was PBMCs. Every receptor here comes from a man between 18 and 29 years old in good health and CMV-seronegative.

The gene calls are TRBV15 and TRBJ2-3, with D tentatively TRBD1 (5 bases). In germline, CDR1 is LNHNV, CDR2 YYDKDF (reference sequence). The CDR3 spans 15 residues. Trimming took 6 bases from V and 4 from J, leaving 17 bases between them. CDR3: CATRPWGGVSDTQYF. The CDR3 coding sequence is TGTGCCACCAGGCCCTGGGGCGGTGTGTCAGATACGCAGTATTTT.

The chain recombines TRBV28 with TRBJ2-7; D is possibly TRBD2 (6 bases). Germline CDR1 reads MDHEN; CDR2 reads SYDVKM. This CDR3 contains 13 residues. V was clipped by 5 bases and J by 8 bases, with 16 bases between them. The CDR3 loop reads CASSRSGDLQQYF. DNA of the CDR3: TGTGCCAGCAGTCGGTCGGGGGACCTACAGCAGTACTTC.

V usage is TRBV4-1 and J usage is TRBJ1-1; D gene ambiguous. The CDR3 extends over 14 amino acids. Trimming cost V 0 bases and J 4 bases, with 9 bases left between them. Germline CDR1 MGHRA, CDR2 YSYEKL. The CDR3 nucleotides are TGCGCCAGCAGCCAAGAGAGCCGGGGCACTGAAGCTTTCTTT. Its translation is CASSQESRGTEAFF.

The CDR3 DNA is TGCGCCAGCAGCTTGAACTGGGAGACCCAGTACTTC. Protein product: CASSLNWETQYF. V is TRBV5-1 and J is TRBJ2-5; the D is unclear. Germline assignment: CDR1 SGHRS and CDR2 YFSETQ. V lost 1 base and J lost 5, with 6 bases in between. The CDR3 has 12 amino acids. Supplemented by reference TRBV5-1 and TRBJ2-5, the full variable domain reads KAGVTQTPRYLIKTRGQQVTLSCSPISGHRSVSWYQQTPGQGLQFLFEYFSETQRNKGNFPGRFSGRQFSNSRSEMNVSTLELGDSALYLCASSLNWETQYFGPGTRLLVL.

The J gene is TRBJ2-7, the V gene TRBV28, with TRBD2 identical over 7 bases. CDR1 and CDR2 from the germline V gene are MDHEN and SYDVKM. The V segment lost 6 bases and the J segment 3 bases; nucleotides outside the gene matches: 14. The CDR3 is made up of 16 amino acids. CDR3 sequence (DNA): TGTGCCAGCAGAGGCGGGACTATGGGGGATGTCTACGAGCAGTACTTC. This sequence encodes CASRGGTMGDVYEQYF.

This chain joins TRBV5-1 and TRBJ2-1, with 8 bases aligning to TRBD2. The junction had 8 bases not matched to a gene; V was cut back by 0 bases and J by 6 bases. Germline CDR1 reads SGHRS; CDR2 reads YFSETQ. The CDR3 covers 16 residues. The CDR3 reads CASSLAGTSKVNEQFF. The CDR3 DNA reads as TGCGCCAGCAGCTTGGCTGGGACTAGTAAGGTCAATGAGCAGTTCTTC.

In its sample, this clone was seen once. This chain connects TRBV11-3 to TRBJ2-1, with a possible D match to TRBD1 (6 bases). The ends were cut back, 5 bases at V and 15 bases at J, with 20 bases in the middle. The CDR3 contains 13 residues. CDR1 is SGHNT, CDR2 YENEEA, per germline. The CDR3 sequence is CASSTQDRSSPFF. CDR3 nucleotides: TGTGCCAGCAGCACCCAAGACAGGAGCTCCCCGTTCTTC.

The sample holds a few counts of this clone. Here the CDR3 DNA reads TGTGCCAGTAGGGACAGGGGCCTAAATGAGCAGTTCTTC. Protein: CASRDRGLNEQFF. The chain links TRBV19 to TRBJ2-1, with 9 positions matching TRBD1. CDR1 is LNHDA, CDR2 SQIVND, per germline (reference sequence). Germline trimming cut 6 bases from V and 7 bases from J; bases unmatched to any gene: 4. This CDR3 contains 13 residues. The variable domain in full, completed from reference TRBV19 and TRBJ2-1, reads DGGITQSPKYLFRKEGQNVTLSCEQNLNHDAMYWYRQDPGQGLRLIYYSQIVNDFQKGDIAEGYSVSREKKESFPLTVTSAQKNPTAFYLCASRDRGLNEQFFGPGTRLTVL.

This clone occurred a few times. The V call is TRBV9, the J call TRBJ1-2; 9 nucleotides line up with TRBD1. The V and J ends lost 4 bases and 7 bases, in that order; junction bases with no gene match: 2. The CDR3 totals 12 residues. Germline CDR1 reads SGDLS; CDR2 reads YYNGEE. Written as DNA, the CDR3 is TGTGCCAGCAGCCCGGGACAGGGTGGCTACACCTTC. This sequence encodes CASSPGQGGYTF. Combining the CDR3 with reference TRBV9 and TRBJ1-2 gives the whole variable domain DSGVTQTPKHLITATGQRVTLRCSPRSGDLSVYWYQQSLDQGLQFLIQYYNGEERAKGNILERFSAQQFPDLHSELNLSSLELGDSALYFCASSPGQGGYTFGSGTRLTVV.

The chain combines TRBV19 with TRBJ2-3; 7 positions agree with TRBD2. There are 14 residues in the CDR3. The J segment lost 1 base and the V segment lost 5 bases, leaving 3 bases of the junction unmatched. The germline gives CDR1 LNHDA, CDR2 SQIVND (reference sequence). This chain's CDR3 is CASSPLAGTDTQYF. The CDR3 bases are TGTGCCAGTAGTCCCCTAGCGGGCACAGATACGCAGTATTTT.

The rearrangement links TRBV4-2 to TRBJ2-1, with D possibly matching TRBD1 (7 bases). The germline V gene has CDR1 LGHNA and CDR2 YNFKEQ. CDR3 length: 13 amino acids. V shed 2 bases and J shed 8 bases, with 10 bases lying between them. The CDR3 region has the DNA TGTGCCAGCAGCCAACAGGGGGGCGATGAGCAGTTCTTC. Protein sequence: CASSQQGGDEQFF.

As to this clone: Distinct nucleotide sequences in the sample also encode this CDR3. This rearrangement joins TRBV11-2 to TRBJ1-2, with 9 bases identical to TRBD1. The CDR3 loop spans 15 amino acids. V lost 6 bases to trimming and J lost 5 bases; unmatched junction nucleotides: 10. CDR1 and CDR2 (germline): SGHAT, FQNNGV. This chain's CDR3 is CASRDRDRVRYGYTF. The CDR3 bases are TGTGCCAGCAGAGACCGGGACAGGGTTCGGTATGGCTACACCTTC.

The chain couples TRBV30 to TRBJ1-5, with TRBD1 as a possible D gene (6 bases). The germline V and J ends were trimmed by 4 bases and 0 bases, with 10 bases remaining between them. Germline V gene lookup returns CDR1 GTSNPN and CDR2 SVGIG (reference sequence). The CDR3 is made up of 14 amino acids. The CDR3 here is CAWKKGDSNQPQHF. The CDR3 DNA follows: TGTGCCTGGAAGAAGGGGGATAGCAATCAGCCCCAGCATTTT.

This clone has only one observation. The rearrangement links TRBV5-1 to TRBJ2-3; TRBD2 is a possible D gene (6 bases). Trimming pared 4 bases from V and 2 bases from J, leaving 17 bases between. Germline V gene sequence: CDR1 SGHRS, CDR2 YFSETQ. This CDR3 is 16 amino acids long. This CDR3 is CASSRREASPTDTQYF. For the CDR3, the DNA is TGCGCCAGCAGCAGGAGGGAGGCTAGCCCCACAGATACGCAGTATTTT.

The sample holds a few counts of this clone. The V call is TRBV20-1, the J call TRBJ1-2; D is unclear. With 5 bases removed from V and 7 bases from J, the gap between germline ends came to 11 bases. Looked up from germline, CDR1 is DFQATT and CDR2 is SNEGSKA (reference sequence). This CDR3 comprises 11 residues. The CDR3 protein is CSALDFSGYTF. The CDR3 bases are TGCAGTGCTCTTGATTTCAGTGGCTACACCTTC.

The rearrangement links TRBV21-1 to TRBJ2-1; the listed D gene, TRBD2, was not tested against the DNA. TRBV21-1 is termed a pseudogene. This CDR3 has 15 residues. CDR3: CASSGRGRSYNEQFF. The DNA of the CDR3 is TGTGCCAGCAGCGGGAGAGGGCGATCCTACAATGAGCAGTTCTTC.

The chain joins TRBV10-3 to TRBJ2-3; 8 bases match TRBD2. CDR1 is ENHRY and CDR2 is SYGVKD in the germline V gene. The J segment lost 1 base and the V segment lost 0 bases, leaving 3 bases of the junction unmatched. The CDR3 loop spans 16 amino acids. In DNA, the CDR3 is TGTGCCATCAGTGAGTCTGGTAGCGGGGGCACAGATACGCAGTATTTT. This sequence encodes CAISESGSGGTDTQYF.

This chain uses TRBV6-5 with TRBJ1-1, with D perhaps matching TRBD1 (5 bases). This CDR3 spans 14 amino acids. V was trimmed by 3 bases and J by 8 bases, leaving 16 bases between them. Germline V gene data show CDR1 as MNHEY and CDR2 as SVGAGI. This CDR3 is CASSYSQGFAEAFF. DNA of the CDR3: TGTGCCAGCAGTTATTCGCAGGGTTTCGCCGAAGCTTTCTTT.

This chain links TRBV7-2 with TRBJ2-1; D perhaps matches TRBD2 (7 bases). Germline V gene sequence: CDR1 SGHTA, CDR2 FQGNSA. This CDR3 comprises 14 residues. Trimming shortened V by 11 bases and J by 1 base, and 15 bases separated the two germline ends. The CDR3 nucleotides are TGTGCCCTGGGGGCGGGGGCTTCCTACAATGAGCAGTTCTTC. Amino acids: CALGAGASYNEQFF.

The chain combines TRBV4-2 with TRBJ2-5; 9 bases match TRBD1. J was trimmed by 5 bases and V by 0 bases; bases with no gene match: 7. Germline V gives CDR1 LGHNA, CDR2 YNFKEQ. The CDR3 has 16 amino acids. The CDR3 region has the DNA TGTGCCAGCAGCCAAGAGGACAGGGGTATGTTGGAGACCCAGTACTTC. Its protein is CASSQEDRGMLETQYF.